This T cell receptor (beta chain) was sequenced in a study of T cell responses to AZD1222 COVID-19 vaccine. Broader study findings: Clonal diversity was possibly underestimated, and the donors were mostly white British, with more females.

Assay: immunoSEQ multiplex PCR; the TCRdb copy retains only in-frame clones and omits some. The sample includes roughly 120,000 clones, 81% of them seen just once. With respect to this clone: The antigen is unknown.

The CDR3 consists of 13 residues. V lost 0 bases and J 4 bases, leaving 4 bases between the germline ends. The V gene's germline CDR1 is LGHNA and CDR2 YSLEER. The J gene is TRBJ1-5, the V gene TRBV4-3, with D unresolved. The source of this sequence is an adult in good health. The source material was peripheral blood, sampled on day 0 of AZD1222 vaccination. The CDR3 region is CASSQDRNQPQHF. The CDR3 nucleotides are TGCGCCAGCAGCCAAGATAGAAATCAGCCCCAGCATTTT.